Sequencing of this T cell receptor (beta chain) was carried out in a study of CD8 T cells in ankylosing spondylitis. The study's findings and limits: A motif of fewer than ten highly homologous TCR beta variants was seen as apparently characteristic of ankylosing spondylitis blood. In the blood and synovial fluid of reactive arthritis, some motif variants had been previously reported.

In TCRdb, the 5' RACE reads were re-called with MiXCR into one record per CDR3 protein. Of around 320,000 distinct CDR3 sequences listed, roughly 20% are singletons. Regarding this clonotype: Its antigen is currently unknown.

The CDR3 totals 13 residues. Germline V CDR1 and CDR2: SQVTM, ANQGSEA. V lost 4 bases to trimming and J lost 6 bases, with 15 bases between them. The specimen sequenced was blood, either unsorted or a sorted T cell fraction (not recorded which). J is TRBJ1-1 and V is TRBV29-1, with a tentative D call TRBD1 (6 bases). The receptor comes from a female donor with ankylosing spondylitis or in good health (not recorded which). Written as DNA, the CDR3 is TGCAGCGTTGCCCCGGGGGGGCTCGCTGAAGCTTTCTTT. It translates to CSVAPGGLAEAFF. The entire variable domain, with the rest obtained from reference TRBV29-1 and TRBJ1-1, is as follows: SAVISQKPSRDICQRGTSLTIQCQVDSQVTMMFWYRQQPGQSLTLIATANQGSEATYESGFVIDKFPISRPNLTFSTLTVSNMSPEDSSIYLCSVAPGGLAEAFFGQGTRLTVV.